A selection of T cell receptor beta chains follows, all from one sample in a study of T cells after yellow fever vaccination. Each CDR3 protein is one row after TCRdb ran MiXCR on the 5' RACE reads. The sample includes some 500,000 distinct CDR3 sequences, roughly 14% seen only once; the top ten take roughly an eighth. The sample here was PBMCs, taken on the day of the yellow fever booster vaccination. The source is a man aged 30 to 39 who received the YFV17D yellow fever vaccine. Each CDR3 is given with its conserved first and last residue. The D gene is left open where the match is weak. Only some rows state a clone size, as once, few, many or a class for expanded clones.

D gene,clone size,V gene,J gene,CDR3 DNA,CDR3 protein
.,.,TRBV28,TRBJ2-2,TGTGCCAGCAGTTTAGATAGGTTCGGGGAGCTGTTTTTT,CASSLDRFGELFF
TRBD2,many,TRBV10-3,TRBJ2-5,TGTGCCATCAGTCCAGGACTAGCGGGAACGGAGACCCAGTACTTC,CAISPGLAGTETQYF
.,few,TRBV7-4,TRBJ2-1,TGTGCCAGCTCCCCCGGGCCGGACAGAGTCCATTACAATGAGCAGTTCTTC,CASSPGPDRVHYNEQFF
.,few,TRBV19,TRBJ1-4,TGTGCCAGTAGTAGGACCAGGAGTGGTGAAAAACTGTTTTTT,CASSRTRSGEKLFF
.,many,TRBV7-2,TRBJ1-2,TGTGCCAGCAGCTTAGTAGAAGGGGACTATGGCTACACCTTC,CASSLVEGDYGYTF
.,.,TRBV27,TRBJ1-5,TGTGCCAGCTCCCTTAGCGGACGGCGTAGCAATCAGCCCCAGCATTTT,CASSLSGRRSNQPQHF
.,many,TRBV5-5,TRBJ2-1,TGTGCCAGCAGCTTGGGAGTGGGTGGAAATGAGCAGTTCTTC,CASSLGVGGNEQFF
.,few,TRBV24-1,TRBJ2-1,TGTGCCACCAGTGATCGGGGCGGACTGGCCAATGAGCAGTTCTTC,CATSDRGGLANEQFF
.,few,TRBV27,TRBJ2-3,TGTGCCAGCAGTTGGAGGGGGCGAGATACGCAGTATTTT,CASSWRGRDTQYF
.,many,TRBV6-1,TRBJ2-1,TGTGCCAGCTCTCAAGACAGCTACAATGAGCAGTTCTTC,CASSQDSYNEQFF
.,.,TRBV7-2,TRBJ2-7,TGTGCCAGCAGCTTAGGGACCTTCTCCTACGAGCAGTACTTC,CASSLGTFSYEQYF
.,few,TRBV29-1,TRBJ2-3,TGCAGCGTTGAGCCTACGACCACAGATACGCAGTATTTT,CSVEPTTTDTQYF
.,.,TRBV9,TRBJ2-1,TGTGCCAGCAGCGTAAGCGGAACTGGCTACAATGAGCAGTTCTTC,CASSVSGTGYNEQFF
.,many,TRBV28,TRBJ2-4,TGTGCCAGCAGACCCCCAGGTGCCAAAAACATTCAGTACTTC,CASRPPGAKNIQYF
.,many,TRBV20-1,TRBJ2-3,TGCAGTGCTAGAGATTCTGGCAGGGATTACACAGATACGCAGTATTTT,CSARDSGRDYTDTQYF
.,.,TRBV20-1,TRBJ1-2,TGCAGTGCTGCACAGGGATATGGCTACACCTTC,CSAAQGYGYTF
TRBD2,.,TRBV19,TRBJ2-1,TGTGCCACCCGGCCGGGGGTGGGTACTAGCGGGACGAAGATGGGGCAGTTCTTC,CATRPGVGTSGTKMGQFF
TRBD1,.,TRBV5-1,TRBJ2-1,TGCGCCAGCAGCTTGACAATCCCGGGACAGGGTAACAATGAGCAGTTCTTC,CASSLTIPGQGNNEQFF
.,.,TRBV7-2,TRBJ2-1,TGTGCCAGCAGCTTAGTAGGTGCAAATCCTGAGCAGTTCTTC,CASSLVGANPEQFF
TRBD2,few,TRBV27,TRBJ2-7,TGTGCCAGCAGTCCTAGCGGGAGCCGCGAGCAGTACTTC,CASSPSGSREQYF
TRBD1,.,TRBV20-1,TRBJ2-7,TGCAGTGCTCCGACAGGGGTCTCCTACGAGCAGTACTTC,CSAPTGVSYEQYF
TRBD2,few,TRBV18,TRBJ2-5,TGTGCCAGCTCACACCTAGCGGGAGTAGAGACCCAGTACTTC,CASSHLAGVETQYF
.,few,TRBV5-1,TRBJ2-1,TGCGCCAGCAGCGTGGGGAACAACAATGAGCAGTTCTTC,CASSVGNNNEQFF
TRBD1,few,TRBV20-1,TRBJ2-2,TGCAGTGCTAGAGATCCCTTGGCAGGGGGCCCCACCGGGGAGCTGTTTTTT,CSARDPLAGGPTGELFF
.,few,TRBV5-5,TRBJ2-7,TGTGCCAGCAGCTTGGAGGACGGCTACGAGCAGTACTTC,CASSLEDGYEQYF
TRBD1,.,TRBV9,TRBJ2-2,TGTGCCAGCAGCGTAGTTGGGAGACAGGGCGGGGAGCTGTTTTTT,CASSVVGRQGGELFF
TRBD2,.,TRBV12-3/TRBV12-4,TRBJ2-1,TGTGCCAGCAGGTCCGGGACTAGACTCTACAATGAGCAGTTCTTC,CASRSGTRLYNEQFF
TRBD2,few,TRBV6-2/TRBV6-3,TRBJ2-2,TGTGCCAGCAGACGGACTAGCGGGAGGGGCACCGGGGAGCTGTTTTTT,CASRRTSGRGTGELFF
.,.,TRBV10-2,TRBJ1-1,TGCGCCAGCGGAAGGGGGGGCACGAACACTGAAGCTTTCTTT,CASGRGGTNTEAFF